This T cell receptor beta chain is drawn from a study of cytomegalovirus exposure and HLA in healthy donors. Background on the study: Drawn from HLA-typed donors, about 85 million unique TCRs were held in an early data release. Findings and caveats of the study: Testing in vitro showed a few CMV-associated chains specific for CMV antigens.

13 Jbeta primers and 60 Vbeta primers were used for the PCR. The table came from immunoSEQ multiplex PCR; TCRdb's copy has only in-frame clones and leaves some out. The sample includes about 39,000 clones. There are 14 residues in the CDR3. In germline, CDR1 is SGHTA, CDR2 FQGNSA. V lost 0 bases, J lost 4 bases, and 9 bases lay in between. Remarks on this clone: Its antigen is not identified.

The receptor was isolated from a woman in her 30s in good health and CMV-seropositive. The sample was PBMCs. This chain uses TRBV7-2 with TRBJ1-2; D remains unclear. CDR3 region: CASSLAEGPYGYTF. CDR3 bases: TGTGCCAGCAGCTTAGCGGAGGGCCCCTATGGCTACACCTTC.